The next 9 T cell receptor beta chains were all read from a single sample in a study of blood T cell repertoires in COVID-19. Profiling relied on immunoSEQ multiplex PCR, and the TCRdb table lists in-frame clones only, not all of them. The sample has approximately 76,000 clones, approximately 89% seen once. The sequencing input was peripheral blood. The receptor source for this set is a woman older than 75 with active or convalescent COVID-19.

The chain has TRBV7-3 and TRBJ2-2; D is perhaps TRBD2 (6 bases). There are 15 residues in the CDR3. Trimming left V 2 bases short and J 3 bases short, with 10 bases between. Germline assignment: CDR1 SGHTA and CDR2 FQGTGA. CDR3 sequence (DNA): TGTGCCAGCAGCTTATTATCGGGGGACACCGGGGAGCTGTTTTTT. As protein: CASSLLSGDTGELFF.

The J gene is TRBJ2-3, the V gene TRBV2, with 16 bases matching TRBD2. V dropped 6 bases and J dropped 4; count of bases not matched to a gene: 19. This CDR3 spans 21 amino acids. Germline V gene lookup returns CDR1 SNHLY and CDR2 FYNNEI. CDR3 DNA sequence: TGTGCCAGCAGATTCCTCCCGGGACTAGCGGGGGGGCTAGAATCTCCAGATACGCAGTATTTT. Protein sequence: CASRFLPGLAGGLESPDTQYF.

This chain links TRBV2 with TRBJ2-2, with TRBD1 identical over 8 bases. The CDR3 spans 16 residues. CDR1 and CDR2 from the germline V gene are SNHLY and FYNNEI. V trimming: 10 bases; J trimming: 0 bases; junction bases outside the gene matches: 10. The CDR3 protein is CATAPRTGSNTGELFF. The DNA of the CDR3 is TGTGCCACCGCCCCTAGGACAGGGTCGAACACCGGGGAGCTGTTTTTT.

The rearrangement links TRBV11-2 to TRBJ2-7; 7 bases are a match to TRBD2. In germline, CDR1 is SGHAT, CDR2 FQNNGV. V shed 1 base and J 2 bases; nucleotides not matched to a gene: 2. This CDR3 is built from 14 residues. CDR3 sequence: CASSLAGGTYEQYF. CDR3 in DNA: TGTGCCAGCAGCTTAGCGGGGGGAACCTACGAGCAGTACTTC.

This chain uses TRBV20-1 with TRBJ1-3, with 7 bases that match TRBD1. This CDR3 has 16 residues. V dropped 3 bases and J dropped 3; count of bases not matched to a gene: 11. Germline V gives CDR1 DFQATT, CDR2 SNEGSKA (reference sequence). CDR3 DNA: TGCAGTGCTAGTGCCACAGGGGCCAACCTTGGAAACACCATATATTTT. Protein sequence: CSASATGANLGNTIYF.

The CDR3 DNA reads as TGTGCCATCAGTGATTCAGAGAACACTGAAGCTTTCTTT. Protein sequence: CAISDSENTEAFF. The gene calls are TRBV10-3 and TRBJ1-1; D unclear. Germline V gene lookup returns CDR1 ENHRY and CDR2 SYGVKD. This CDR3 has 13 amino acids. Trimming took 3 bases from V and 1 from J, leaving 6 bases between them.

The CDR3 DNA reads TGTGCCAGCAGTCTCTACTCCGGGACAGGGTCCGAGCAGTACTTC. It translates to CASSLYSGTGSEQYF. The chain joins TRBV27 to TRBJ2-7; TRBD1 aligns across 9 bases. From germline, CDR1 is MNHEY and CDR2 SMNVEV (reference sequence). Trimming removed 5 bases from V and 6 bases from J; junction bases left unmatched: 11. This CDR3 region has 15 residues.

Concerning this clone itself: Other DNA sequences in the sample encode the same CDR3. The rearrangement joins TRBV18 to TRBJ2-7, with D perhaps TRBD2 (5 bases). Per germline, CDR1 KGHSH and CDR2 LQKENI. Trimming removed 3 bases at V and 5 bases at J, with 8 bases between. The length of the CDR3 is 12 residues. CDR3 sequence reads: CASSPTRDEQYF. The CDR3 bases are TGTGCCAGCTCACCCACGAGGGACGAGCAGTACTTC.

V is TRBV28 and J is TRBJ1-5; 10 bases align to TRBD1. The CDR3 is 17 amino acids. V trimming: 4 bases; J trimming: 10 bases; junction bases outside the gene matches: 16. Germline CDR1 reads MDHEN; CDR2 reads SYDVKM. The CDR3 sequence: CASSSDRGPFGRHPQHF. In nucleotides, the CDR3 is TGTGCCAGCAGTTCCGACAGGGGGCCCTTTGGACGCCATCCCCAGCATTTT.